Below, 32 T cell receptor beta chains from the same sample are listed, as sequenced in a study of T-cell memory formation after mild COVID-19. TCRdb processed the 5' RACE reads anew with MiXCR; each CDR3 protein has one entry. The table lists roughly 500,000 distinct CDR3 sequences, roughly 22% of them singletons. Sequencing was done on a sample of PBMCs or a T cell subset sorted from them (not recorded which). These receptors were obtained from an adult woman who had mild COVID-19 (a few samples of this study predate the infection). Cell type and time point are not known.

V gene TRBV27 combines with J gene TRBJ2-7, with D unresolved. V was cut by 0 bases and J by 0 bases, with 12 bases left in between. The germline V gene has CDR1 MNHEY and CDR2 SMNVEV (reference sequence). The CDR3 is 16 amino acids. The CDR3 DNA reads TGTGCCAGCAGTTTATCCCCAGGCCCTCGCTCCTACGAGCAGTACTTC. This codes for CASSLSPGPRSYEQYF.

The CDR3 sequence: CASRLLGRGMNTEAFF. In nucleotides, the CDR3 is TGTGCCAGCAGGTTGTTAGGGCGGGGGATGAACACTGAAGCTTTCTTT. V is TRBV5-5 and J is TRBJ1-1; weak D call: TRBD1 (5 bases). Germline CDR1 and CDR2: SGHKS and YYEKEE (reference sequence). V lost 5 bases to trimming and J lost 0 bases, with 17 bases between them. The length of the CDR3 is 16 residues.

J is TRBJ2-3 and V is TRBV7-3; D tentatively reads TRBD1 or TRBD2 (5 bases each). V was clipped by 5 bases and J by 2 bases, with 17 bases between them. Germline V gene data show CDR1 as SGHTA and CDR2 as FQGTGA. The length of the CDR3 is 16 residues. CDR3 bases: TGTGCCAGCAGCCCCTTTGTGGTCGGGGCCACAGATACGCAGTATTTT. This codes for CASSPFVVGATDTQYF.

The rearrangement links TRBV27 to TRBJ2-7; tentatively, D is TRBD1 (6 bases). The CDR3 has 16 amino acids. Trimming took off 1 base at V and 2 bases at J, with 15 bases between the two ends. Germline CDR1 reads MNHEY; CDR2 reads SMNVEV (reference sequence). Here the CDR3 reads CASSLFFGPGAYEQYF. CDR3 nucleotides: TGTGCCAGCAGTTTATTCTTCGGCCCAGGGGCCTACGAGCAGTACTTC.

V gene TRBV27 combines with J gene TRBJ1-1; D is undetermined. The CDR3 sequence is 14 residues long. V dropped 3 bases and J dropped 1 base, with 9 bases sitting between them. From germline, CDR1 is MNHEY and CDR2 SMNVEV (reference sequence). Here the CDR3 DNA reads TGTGCCAGCAGTTTCGGAGACTCGAACACTGAAGCTTTCTTT. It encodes CASSFGDSNTEAFF.

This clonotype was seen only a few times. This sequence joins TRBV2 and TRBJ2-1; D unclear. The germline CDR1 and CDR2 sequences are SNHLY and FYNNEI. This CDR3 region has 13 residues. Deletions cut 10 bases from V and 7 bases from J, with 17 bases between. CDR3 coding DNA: TGTGCCATCTACCCATGGGGTCTGAATGAGCAGTTCTTC. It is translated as CAIYPWGLNEQFF.

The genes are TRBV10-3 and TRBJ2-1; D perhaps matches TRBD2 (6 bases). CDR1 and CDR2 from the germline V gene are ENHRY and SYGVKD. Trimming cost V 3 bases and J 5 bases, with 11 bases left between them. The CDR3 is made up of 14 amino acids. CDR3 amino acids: CAISDLTSNNEQFF. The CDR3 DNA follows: TGTGCCATCAGTGATTTGACTAGTAACAATGAGCAGTTCTTC.

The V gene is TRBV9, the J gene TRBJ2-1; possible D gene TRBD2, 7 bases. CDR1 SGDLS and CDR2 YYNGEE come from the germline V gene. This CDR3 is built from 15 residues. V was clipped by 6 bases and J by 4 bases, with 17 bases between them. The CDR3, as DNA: TGTGCCAGCACCGGGGGGCAGGGCGTATACAATGAGCAGTTCTTC. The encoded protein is CASTGGQGVYNEQFF.

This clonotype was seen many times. The CDR3 DNA reads TGTGCCAGCAGTTCCCCGGCTGGGGCCAACGTCCTGACTTTC. Translating it yields CASSSPAGANVLTF. This sequence joins TRBV27 and TRBJ2-6, with D unclear. The CDR3 extends over 14 amino acids. V lost 4 bases and J 2 bases, leaving 6 bases between the germline ends. Germline CDR1 reads MNHEY; CDR2 reads SMNVEV (reference sequence).

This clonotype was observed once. CDR3 amino acids: CASSSGLEASNEQFF. The CDR3 DNA is TGCGCCAGCAGCTCCGGTTTAGAGGCCTCCAATGAGCAGTTCTTC. V usage is TRBV5-1 and J usage is TRBJ2-1; no definite D call. The CDR3 has 15 amino acids. Germline CDR1 and CDR2: SGHRS and YFSETQ. V was cut by 3 bases and J by 6 bases, with 16 bases left in between.

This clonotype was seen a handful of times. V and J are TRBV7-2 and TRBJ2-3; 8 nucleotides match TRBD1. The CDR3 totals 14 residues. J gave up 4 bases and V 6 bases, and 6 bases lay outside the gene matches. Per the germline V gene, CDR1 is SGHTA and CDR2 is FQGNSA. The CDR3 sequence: CASSRQGAPDTQYF. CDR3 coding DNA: TGTGCCAGCAGTAGGCAGGGGGCCCCAGATACGCAGTATTTT.

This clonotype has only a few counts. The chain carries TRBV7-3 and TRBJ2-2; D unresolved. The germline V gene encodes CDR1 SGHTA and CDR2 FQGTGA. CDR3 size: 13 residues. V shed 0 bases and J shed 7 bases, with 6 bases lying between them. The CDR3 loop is CASSLTPVGELFF. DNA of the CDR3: TGTGCCAGCAGCTTAACGCCAGTCGGGGAGCTGTTTTTT.

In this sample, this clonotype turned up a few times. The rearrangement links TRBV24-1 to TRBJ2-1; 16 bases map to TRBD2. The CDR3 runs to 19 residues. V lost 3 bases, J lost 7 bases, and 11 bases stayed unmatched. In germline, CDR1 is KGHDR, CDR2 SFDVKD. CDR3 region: CATSDPSGTSGRAANEQFF. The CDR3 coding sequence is TGTGCCACCAGTGATCCCTCCGGGACTAGCGGGAGGGCCGCGAATGAGCAGTTCTTC.

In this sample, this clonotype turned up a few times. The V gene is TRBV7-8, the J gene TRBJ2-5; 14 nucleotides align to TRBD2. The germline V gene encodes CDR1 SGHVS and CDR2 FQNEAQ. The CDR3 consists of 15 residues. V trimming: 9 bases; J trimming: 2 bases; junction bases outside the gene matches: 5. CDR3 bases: TGTGCCAGTGGGACTAGCGGGGGAATACAAGAGACCCAGTACTTC. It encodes CASGTSGGIQETQYF.

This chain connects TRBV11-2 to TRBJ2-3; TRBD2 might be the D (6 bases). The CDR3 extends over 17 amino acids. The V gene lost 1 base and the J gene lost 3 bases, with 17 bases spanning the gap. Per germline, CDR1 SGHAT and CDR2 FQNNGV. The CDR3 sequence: CASSLVAPGGRTDTQYF. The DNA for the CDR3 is TGTGCCAGCAGCTTAGTAGCGCCCGGGGGTCGGACAGATACGCAGTATTTT.

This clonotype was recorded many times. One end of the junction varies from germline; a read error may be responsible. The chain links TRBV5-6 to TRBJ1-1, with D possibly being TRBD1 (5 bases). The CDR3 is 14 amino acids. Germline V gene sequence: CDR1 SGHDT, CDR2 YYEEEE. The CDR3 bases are TGCGCCAGCAGCCTCGGCGGGACGAACACTGAAGCTTTCTTT. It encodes CASSLGGTNTEAFF.

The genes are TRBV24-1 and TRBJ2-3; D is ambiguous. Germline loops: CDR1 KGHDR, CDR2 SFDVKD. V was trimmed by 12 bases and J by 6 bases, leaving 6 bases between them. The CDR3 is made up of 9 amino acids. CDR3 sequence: CAAEDTQYF. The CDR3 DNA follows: TGTGCCGCGGAGGATACGCAGTATTTT.

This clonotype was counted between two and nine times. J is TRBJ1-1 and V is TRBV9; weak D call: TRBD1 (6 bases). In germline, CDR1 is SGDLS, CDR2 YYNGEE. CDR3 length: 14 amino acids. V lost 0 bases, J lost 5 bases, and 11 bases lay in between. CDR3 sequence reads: CASSVAGGATEAFF. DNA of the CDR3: TGTGCCAGCAGCGTAGCGGGGGGCGCGACTGAAGCTTTCTTT. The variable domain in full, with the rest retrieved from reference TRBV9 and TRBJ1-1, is DSGVTQTPKHLITATGQRVTLRCSPRSGDLSVYWYQQSLDQGLQFLIQYYNGEERAKGNILERFSAQQFPDLHSELNLSSLELGDSALYFCASSVAGGATEAFFGQGTRLTVV.

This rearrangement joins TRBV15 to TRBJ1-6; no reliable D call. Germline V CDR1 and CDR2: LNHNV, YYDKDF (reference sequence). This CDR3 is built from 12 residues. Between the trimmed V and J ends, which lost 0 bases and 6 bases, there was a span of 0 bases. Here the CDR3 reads CATSRDNSPLHF. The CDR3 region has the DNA TGTGCCACCAGCAGAGATAATTCACCCCTCCACTTT.

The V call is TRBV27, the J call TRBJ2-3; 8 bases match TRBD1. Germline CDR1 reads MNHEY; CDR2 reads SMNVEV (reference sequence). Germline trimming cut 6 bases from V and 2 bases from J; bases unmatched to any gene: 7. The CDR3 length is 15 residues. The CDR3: CASSSWTGLTDTQYF. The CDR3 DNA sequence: TGTGCCAGCAGCTCTTGGACAGGGCTCACAGATACGCAGTATTTT.

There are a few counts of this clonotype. CDR3 DNA: TGTGCCTGGAGCCTAGCGGGAGGGCTAGATACGCAGTATTTT. Translation: CAWSLAGGLDTQYF. This chain joins TRBV30 and TRBJ2-3, with TRBD2 matching 12 bases. Germline CDR1 and CDR2: GTSNPN and SVGIG (reference sequence). V dropped 3 bases and J dropped 5; count of bases not matched to a gene: 3. This CDR3 spans 14 amino acids.

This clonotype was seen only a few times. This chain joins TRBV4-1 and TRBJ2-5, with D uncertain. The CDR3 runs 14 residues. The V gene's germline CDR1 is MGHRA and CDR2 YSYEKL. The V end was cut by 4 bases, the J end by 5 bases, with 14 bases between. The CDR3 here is CASSRDSNGETQYF. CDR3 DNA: TGCGCCAGCAGCCGGGATAGTAACGGGGAGACCCAGTACTTC.

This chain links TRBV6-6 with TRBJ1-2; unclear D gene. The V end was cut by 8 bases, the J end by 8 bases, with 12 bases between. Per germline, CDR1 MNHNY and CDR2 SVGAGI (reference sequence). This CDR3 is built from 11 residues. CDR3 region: CASGPLEGYTF. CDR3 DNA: TGTGCCAGCGGCCCTTTGGAGGGCTACACCTTC.

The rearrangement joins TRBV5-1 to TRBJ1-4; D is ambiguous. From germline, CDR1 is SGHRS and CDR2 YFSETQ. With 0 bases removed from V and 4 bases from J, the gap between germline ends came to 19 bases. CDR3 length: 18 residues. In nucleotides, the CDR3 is TGCGCCAGCAGCTTGGAATCGGTTGGAGGCGGAGTTAATGAAAAACTGTTTTTT. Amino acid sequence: CASSLESVGGGVNEKLFF.

The CDR3 nucleotides are TGTGCCAGCAGTTACACCCGACAGGGTGGGGCCCATGGCTACACCTTC. Amino acid sequence: CASSYTRQGGAHGYTF. The chain is built from TRBV6-6 and TRBJ1-2; 7 positions agree with TRBD1. The length of the CDR3 is 16 residues. Germline CDR1 and CDR2: MNHNY and SVGAGI (reference sequence). The junction had 12 bases not matched to a gene; V was cut back by 2 bases and J by 6 bases.

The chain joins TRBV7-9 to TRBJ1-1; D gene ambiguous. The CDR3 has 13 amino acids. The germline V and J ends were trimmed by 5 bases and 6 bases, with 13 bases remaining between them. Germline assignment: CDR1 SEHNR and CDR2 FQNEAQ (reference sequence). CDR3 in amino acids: CASSPGPVAEAFF. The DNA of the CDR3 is TGTGCCAGCAGCCCAGGTCCGGTGGCTGAAGCTTTCTTT.

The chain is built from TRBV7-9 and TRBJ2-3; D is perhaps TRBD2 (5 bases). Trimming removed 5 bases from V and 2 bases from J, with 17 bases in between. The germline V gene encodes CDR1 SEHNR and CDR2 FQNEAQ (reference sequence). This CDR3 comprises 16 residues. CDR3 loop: CASSPSWGAATDTQYF. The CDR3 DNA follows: TGTGCCAGCAGCCCAAGTTGGGGAGCCGCCACAGATACGCAGTATTTT.

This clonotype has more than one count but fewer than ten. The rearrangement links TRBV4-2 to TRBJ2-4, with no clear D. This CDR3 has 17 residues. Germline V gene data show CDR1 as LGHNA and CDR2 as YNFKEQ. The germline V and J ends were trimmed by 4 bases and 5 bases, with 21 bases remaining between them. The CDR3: CASSPINVWTSENIQYF. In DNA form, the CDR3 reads TGTGCCAGCAGCCCAATCAATGTGTGGACCAGTGAAAACATTCAGTACTTC.

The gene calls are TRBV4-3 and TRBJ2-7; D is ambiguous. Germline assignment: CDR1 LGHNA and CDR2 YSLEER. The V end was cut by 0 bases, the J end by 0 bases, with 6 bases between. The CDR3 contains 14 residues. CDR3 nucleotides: TGCGCCAGCAGCCAAGATACGGACTCCTACGAGCAGTACTTC. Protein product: CASSQDTDSYEQYF.

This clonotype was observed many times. CDR3 protein: CASSRRDREQYF. CDR3 DNA sequence: TGTGCCAGCAGCCGCAGGGACCGCGAGCAGTACTTC. The chain has TRBV3-1 and TRBJ2-7, with D possibly called TRBD1 or TRBD2 (5 bases each). CDR3 length equals 12 residues. CDR1 and CDR2 (germline): LGHDT, YNNKEL (reference sequence). V was clipped by 4 bases and J by 6 bases, with 10 bases between them.

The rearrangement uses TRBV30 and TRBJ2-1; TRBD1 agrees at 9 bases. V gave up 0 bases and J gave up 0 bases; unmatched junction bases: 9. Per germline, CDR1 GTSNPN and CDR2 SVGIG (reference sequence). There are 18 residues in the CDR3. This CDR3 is CAWSVDRGAESSYNEQFF. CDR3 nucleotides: TGTGCCTGGAGTGTGGACAGGGGCGCTGAAAGCTCCTACAATGAGCAGTTCTTC.

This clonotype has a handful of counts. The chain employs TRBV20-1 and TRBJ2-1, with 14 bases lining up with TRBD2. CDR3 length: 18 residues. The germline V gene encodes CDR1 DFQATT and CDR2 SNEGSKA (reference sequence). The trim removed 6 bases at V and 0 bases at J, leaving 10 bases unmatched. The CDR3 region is CSARGLAGVRGSYNEQFF. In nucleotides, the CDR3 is TGCAGTGCAAGGGGACTAGCGGGAGTCAGGGGCTCCTACAATGAGCAGTTCTTC.